This TCR beta chain was documented in a study of T cells in Graves' hyperthyroidism and ophthalmopathy. Study findings and constraints: Blood also showed most of the thyroid clonotypes that were expanded above 0.001.

Using RNA transcripts as the source, TCR beta CDR3 regions were amplified. Carried out on the TCR CDR3, a first-round RT-PCR used the HTBI primer set. Via MiXCR, TCRdb re-called the multiplex PCR reads, giving one row per CDR3 protein. The sample yields 300,000 to 400,000 distinct CDR3 sequences, roughly 23% seen once. Patients aged 18 to 65 had newly diagnosed hyperthyroidism lasting under 2 months. Uncontrolled infection, other autoimmune disease, pregnancy or lactation disqualified patients from enrolment. Trimming left V 2 bases short and J 0 bases short, with 10 bases between. Per germline, CDR1 LGHDT and CDR2 YNNKEL (reference sequence). The CDR3 totals 15 residues. This clonotype was detected ten times or more. Its antigen is unidentified.

The chain employs TRBV3-1 and TRBJ1-2, with TRBD1 as a possible D gene (5 bases). Material: blood. The sequence was collected from a woman between 50 and 59 years old with Graves' hyperthyroidism. CDR3: CASSQYRPTNYGYTF. For the CDR3, the DNA is TGTGCCAGCAGCCAATACAGGCCCACTAACTATGGCTACACCTTC.